The 14 T cell receptor beta chains reported below all come from one sample, sequenced in a study of OX40 agonist ivuxolimab in advanced cancers. Data came from immunoSEQ multiplex PCR; TCRdb stores just in-frame clones and leaves some out. The sample lists tens of thousands of clones, about 80% seen once, with roughly 1.4% in the top ten. The sequenced sample was CD4+ or CD8+ T cells sorted from blood, obtained in a trial of the OX40 agonist ivuxolimab. All receptors derive from an adult with an advanced solid tumor such as melanoma, head and neck, liver or kidney cancer.

In nucleotides, the CDR3 is TGTGCCAGCAGCCGAAGGGAGACCCAGTACTTC. Residues: CASSRRETQYF. The gene calls are TRBV7-9 and TRBJ2-5; D unresolved. The V end lost 5 bases, the J end lost 5 bases, and 6 bases lay between the germline ends. The CDR3 runs to 11 residues. Per germline, CDR1 SEHNR and CDR2 FQNEAQ (reference sequence).

The rearrangement uses TRBV7-2 and TRBJ2-1; D may correspond to TRBD1 or TRBD2 (6 bases each). V was clipped by 3 bases and J by 6 bases, with 9 bases between them. Germline CDR1 and CDR2: SGHTA and FQGNSA. The CDR3 sequence is 13 residues long. This CDR3 reads CASSFTGANEQFF. The CDR3 region has the DNA TGTGCCAGCAGCTTTACGGGGGCCAATGAGCAGTTCTTC.

The chain combines TRBV20-1 with TRBJ1-5; D is undetermined. Per the germline V gene, CDR1 is DFQATT and CDR2 is SNEGSKA (reference sequence). The CDR3 has 11 residues. V shed 3 bases and J shed 9 bases, with 9 bases lying between them. The CDR3 nucleotides are TGCAGTGCTAGCAGAATCGTGCCCCAGCATTTT. Translation gives CSASRIVPQHF.

This clone was detected only a few times. The chain couples TRBV21-1 to TRBJ2-7; TRBD1 reflects the table's D call only, with no check against the DNA. TRBV21-1 is annotated as a pseudogene. This CDR3 is 14 amino acids long. The CDR3 bases are TGTGCCAGCAGCACAAGGGGTGGCGACCGCGAGCAGTACTTC. Residues: CASSTRGGDREQYF.

This sequence joins TRBV10-3 and TRBJ1-4; unclear D gene. CDR1 and CDR2 (germline): ENHRY, SYGVKD. The CDR3 is 12 residues long. Trimming shortened V by 6 bases and J by 7 bases, and 9 bases separated the two germline ends. CDR3 coding DNA: TGTGCCATCAGGGGGAGCGGTGAAAAACTGTTTTTT. Translated: CAIRGSGEKLFF.

This chain joins TRBV2 and TRBJ1-3; 8 nucleotides line up with TRBD1. This CDR3 is built from 16 residues. V lost 6 bases, J lost 3 bases, and 10 bases stayed unmatched. Germline V gene sequence: CDR1 SNHLY, CDR2 FYNNEI. The CDR3 DNA reads as TGTGCCAGCAGGGTCAACAGGGGGTCTGATGGAAACACCATATATTTT. This gives the protein CASRVNRGSDGNTIYF. The variable domain in full, with the rest retrieved from reference TRBV2 and TRBJ1-3, is EPEVTQTPSHQVTQMGQEVILRCVPISNHLYFYWYRQILGQKVEFLVSFYNNEISEKSEIFDDQFSVERPDGSNFTLKIRSTKLEDSAMYFCASRVNRGSDGNTIYFGEGSWLTVV.

The J gene is TRBJ2-5, the V gene TRBV27; 7 bases match TRBD1. Germline CDR1 and CDR2: MNHEY and SMNVEV (reference sequence). The CDR3 sequence is 18 residues long. Trimming removed 2 bases from V and 3 bases from J; junction bases left unmatched: 15. The CDR3 region has the DNA TGTGCCAGCAGTTTAGCGCCCAATTGGGGACAGCCTAAAGAGACCCAGTACTTC. The encoded protein is CASSLAPNWGQPKETQYF.

This chain uses TRBV15 with TRBJ1-1; tentatively, D is TRBD1 (6 bases). Germline V gene sequence: CDR1 LNHNV, CDR2 YYDKDF (reference sequence). The CDR3 spans 12 residues. Trimming left V 5 bases short and J 11 bases short, with 15 bases between. The CDR3 loop is CATSPTGGRAFF. CDR3 coding DNA: TGTGCCACCAGCCCGACGGGGGGCCGCGCTTTCTTT.

In regard to this clone: One end of the junction does not line up with germline, which may come from a read error. The chain joins TRBV6-5 to TRBJ2-7; perhaps D is TRBD1 or TRBD2 (5 bases each). CDR1 and CDR2 (germline): MNHEY, SVGAGI. This CDR3 is 14 amino acids long. CDR3 in amino acids: CASSNSGSSYEQYF. The CDR3 DNA sequence: TGTGCCAGCAGTAACTCAGGGAGCTCCTACGAGCAGTACTTC.

The CDR3, as DNA: TGCGCCAGCAGGGAGGAGCCGGTGGACACCGGGGAGCTGTTTTTT. Translating gives CASREEPVDTGELFF. The chain joins TRBV5-1 to TRBJ2-2; D is possibly TRBD2 (5 bases). Germline CDR1 and CDR2: SGHRS and YFSETQ. V shed 5 bases and J shed 3 bases, with 14 bases lying between them. The CDR3 has 15 amino acids.

The chain employs TRBV6-5 and TRBJ1-5; the D gene is possibly TRBD1 (5 bases). The CDR3 spans 15 residues. Trimming shortened V by 6 bases and J by 0 bases, and 12 bases separated the two germline ends. Per germline, CDR1 MNHEY and CDR2 SVGAGI. The CDR3 coding sequence is TGTGCCAGCAGCCCGTGGGGGGATAGCAATCAGCCCCAGCATTTT. Amino acid sequence: CASSPWGDSNQPQHF.

The rearrangement joins TRBV10-3 to TRBJ2-7, with 8 bases aligning to TRBD1. V shed 4 bases and J 5 bases; nucleotides not matched to a gene: 10. The CDR3 totals 15 residues. Germline loops: CDR1 ENHRY, CDR2 SYGVKD. CDR3 amino acids: CAISVQGAPGDEQYF. CDR3 coding DNA: TGTGCCATCAGTGTTCAGGGGGCGCCGGGTGACGAGCAGTACTTC.

The chain combines TRBV9 with TRBJ1-3, with 8 positions matching TRBD1. Losses at the gene ends were 3 bases for V and 3 bases for J; bases not matched to a gene: 5. The CDR3 sequence is 15 residues long. CDR1 and CDR2 (germline): SGDLS, YYNGEE. Here the CDR3 DNA reads TGTGCCAGCAGCGCTTCACAGGGGGGTGGAAACACCATATATTTT. Translation gives CASSASQGGGNTIYF.

The CDR3, as DNA: TGTGCCAGTAGTTTTAACGGCATATCCTACGAGCAGTACTTC. Amino acids: CASSFNGISYEQYF. This rearrangement joins TRBV19 to TRBJ2-7; D gene unclear. Germline V gives CDR1 LNHDA, CDR2 SQIVND (reference sequence). This CDR3 has 14 residues. V was cut by 5 bases and J by 1 base, with 12 bases left in between.